This TCR beta chain was sequenced in a study of cytomegalovirus exposure and HLA in healthy donors. Looking at the study overall: Within an early data release were about 85 million unique TCRs drawn from HLA-typed donors. The study's findings and limits: Roughly uniform depth of sequencing across donors was assumed in presence/absence analyses. It emerged from a later analysis that several of the most significant clusters appeared to be linked to common viral pathogens. The classifier reportedly diagnosed cytomegalovirus status with high specificity and sensitivity.

Germline assignment: CDR1 SEHNR and CDR2 FQNEAQ (reference sequence). With 8 bases clipped from V and 7 bases from J, the junction kept 7 bases outside the gene matches. The CDR3 runs 13 residues. PCR employed 60 Vbeta and 13 Jbeta primers. This table comes from immunoSEQ multiplex PCR, and its TCRdb copy is limited to in-frame clones, with some not included. Among some 150,000 clones listed, about 80% were seen once. Notes on this clone: The antigen is not known.

This clonotype was obtained from a man aged 30 to 39 in good health and CMV-seropositive. Sequenced material: PBMCs. The chain recombines TRBV7-9 with TRBJ2-1; 8 nucleotides align to TRBD2. The CDR3 loop is CASRRGGTNEQFF. The CDR3 bases are TGTGCCAGCCGACGCGGGGGGACGAATGAGCAGTTCTTC.